This TCR beta chain comes out of a study of CD8 T cells in Susac syndrome (dated by TCRdb to the late 2010s). Regarding the complete study: Repertoire sequencing was used to test whether CD8+ T cell activation and differentiation in Susac syndrome was antigen driven.

Details on this clonotype: The antigen it recognizes is unknown. At one boundary the junction diverges from the germline segment, which might be a read error.

RNA was extracted using the RNeasy kit, and about 0.45 to 1 microgram was reverse transcribed with random hexamers. The immunoSEQ multiplex PCR assay, covering 54 Vbeta and 13 Jbeta segments, was used to amplify TCR beta CDR3 regions. PCR amplification bias was corrected using a synthetic template baseline for primer optimization and computational correction. Turning to the authors' computational methods: Reads were annotated to V, D and J genes per IMGT and analyzed with immunoSEQ Analyzer, keeping only productive sequences. To calculate clonality, Shannon entropy was normalized by log2 of the number of productive unique sequences and then subtracted from one. Public and private clones were assessed among the 100 most prevalent clones of each patient and control. A clone was defined as Susac-specific if it was absent from the healthy and MS cohorts, from approximately 980 published viral clones and from other ImmuneACCESS disease sequences. In TCRdb, the public reads were trimmed at Q25 with fastp and aligned with MiXCR, with productive beta chains retained. Each entry is one CDR3 protein sequence, shown with its most common DNA and genes. In this record, the V and J calls reflect TCRdb's handling and not the investigators' own analysis. In this sample the table shows about 190,000 distinct CDR3 sequences, approximately 93% of which occur a single time. Jointly, the top ten make up roughly 0.096% of the sample.

What the research found in general, with its limitations: The study acknowledged that relatively few individuals were included in the TCR sequencing and HLA analysis.

Peripheral blood CD8+ and CD4+ T cells from healthy donors, Susac syndrome patients and multiple sclerosis patients were profiled using high-throughput TCR beta sequencing. The healthy donors served as controls matched for age and sex. Bulk CD8+ and CD4+ T cells were purified magnetically by negative isolation, whereas CD8+ TEMRA cells were enriched by FACS. Blood was collected in EDTA tubes and processed within 24 hours, with PBMCs isolated through density gradient centrifugation. PBMCs intended for TCR sequencing were frozen in liquid nitrogen and were later thawed in a 37 degrees C water bath. The sorted or isolated CD4+, CD8+ and CD8+ TEMRA cells reached a purity of at least 90%. CDR1 SGHRS and CDR2 YFSETQ are derived from the germline V gene. The CDR3 has 16 amino acids, counting the end cysteine and phenylalanine. Solely the CDR3 DNA is kept, with 48 bases framed from the first base.

The source is a human donor in good health. Material for sequencing was CD4+ T cells from PBMCs. The receptor chain draws on TRBV5-1 and TRBJ2-1; the D region possibly corresponds to TRBD1 (7 bases align). The CDR3 is CASSLERRGHPNERFF. The sequenced DNA is TGCGCCAGCAGCTTGGAACGGAGGGGGCACCCCAATGAGCGGTTCTTC.